Below, one T cell receptor (beta chain) is given with its context. The repertoire was sequenced with immunoSEQ multiplex PCR; TCRdb's copy has only in-frame clones and lacks some. The table has around 100,000 clones, roughly nine tenths seen once. These data belong to a study of blood T cell repertoires in COVID-19. On the study more broadly: Acute-phase and convalescent COVID-19 samples originated in the United States, Italy and Spain.

CDR3 length: 16 residues. V trimming: 3 bases; J trimming: 4 bases; junction bases outside the gene matches: 8. Germline V lookup: CDR1 SGDLS, CDR2 YYNGEE. The chain recombines TRBV9 with TRBJ1-2; 11 positions agree with TRBD1. The receptor comes from a human donor in a cohort sampled during active COVID-19. The sequencing sample was made of peripheral blood. The CDR3, as DNA: TGTGCCAGCAGCGGCACCGGGACAGGGGGACTCTATGGCTACACCTTC. Amino acids: CASSGTGTGGLYGYTF.